Sequencing of this TCR beta chain was carried out in a study of blood T cell repertoires in COVID-19 (dated by TCRdb to about 2020). As for the study more broadly: Collaborator samples came from the United States, Italy and Spain and covered acute and convalescent phases of COVID-19. The material from the prospective study consisted of cDNA or gDNA derived from T cells, B-cell-depleted T cells, or PBMCs. Deeply sampled blood TCRbeta repertoires from subjects exposed to, actively infected with, or recovered from COVID-19 were included in the dataset. The repertoires were released in a freely available public database meant as a resource for research on the immune response to SARS-CoV-2. The samples were drawn from two sources: the first 160 participants of the ongoing ImmuneRACE study, and about 1,300 subjects contributed by 6 global collaborators. A de-identified subject ID, COVID-19 status, age in years and sex were almost always included in the sample metadata. Where available, HLA class I and class II types were obtained from metadata supplied by the sample provider rather than from assay-based typing. Results the study describes overall, beyond this receptor: How much clinical and demographic metadata was included differed by source and by participant, and the metadata was provided uncurated.

TCRbeta CDR3 regions were amplified from genomic DNA by means of the immunoSEQ Assay, a bias-controlled multiplex PCR. The original pipeline was this. The number of nucleated cells in each sample was estimated by amplification of reference gene primers within the assay. To quantify the absolute abundance of each unique TCRbeta CDR3 rearrangement, sequence reads were collapsed and filtered. For each sample, productive Simpson clonality was calculated as the square root of Simpson's diversity index across productive rearrangements. In TCRdb, the immuneACCESS table is reduced to in-frame sequences with V and J assigned. These tables do not hold every clone; where another copy was compared, an unresolved V gene accounts for under half, and the others remain unexplained. V, J and clone size were drawn from that table, and D and trimming were deduced from the DNA. In this sample the table shows about 260,000 clones, 88% of which occur a single time. About 0.65% of the sample rests with the top ten.

Each collaborating institution followed its own protocols to collect whole blood in K2EDTA tubes. For TCRbeta analysis, collaborators shipped samples as frozen whole blood, isolated PBMCs, or DNA extracted from either of those sample types. Comments on this clone: The clone's antigen remains unknown. No base qualities exist here, and no much larger clone lies one base off it.

CDR3 length: 17 amino acids, cysteine to phenylalanine. The kept DNA is CDR3 alone, 51 bases in frame from the first base. The germline V gene (reference sequence) provides CDR1 LGHDT and CDR2 YNNKEL. Clipping removes 4 bases from V and 2 bases from J, with 12 as the unmatched junction base count. The rearrangement joined TRBV3-1 (or the pseudogene TRBV3-2) to TRBJ2-5, and TRBD2 matches 8 of the central bases. This TCR was recovered from a human donor in a cohort sampled during active COVID-19. Sequencing was done on a sample of peripheral blood. The bases are TGTGCCAGCAGCCCCCCCCGGGATAGCGGGACACAAGAGACCCAGTACTTC. This encodes CASSPPRDSGTQETQYF.